The clone carrying this TCR beta chain was found many times. Its target is not known. Synthesis of TCR cDNA relied on 5'RACE template switching, which attached a universal primer site and UMIs. TCRdb re-called the 5' RACE reads through MiXCR, storing one row per CDR3 protein. Of 300,000 to 350,000 distinct CDR3 sequences listed, 3% to 4.5% are singletons. This sample is part of a study of T cells after yellow fever vaccination. The overall study: Preparing low-cell-number fractions relied on SMART-Seq v4 Ultra Low Input. Findings and limits, study-wide: Secondary responses were weaker yet peaked faster, day 5 versus 15. The presence of abundant clonotypes contaminating from the bulk population was possible in FACS-sorted repertoires.

Germline CDR1 reads MGHRA; CDR2 reads YSYEKL. Trimming shortened V by 3 bases and J by 6 bases, and 6 bases separated the two germline ends. The CDR3 sequence is 11 residues long. The clonotype originates from a man in his late teens or twenties who received the YFV17D yellow fever vaccine. The chain is built from TRBV4-1 and TRBJ2-7, with D perhaps matching TRBD2 (5 bases). The sample in question was PBMCs, obtained 5 days after the yellow fever booster vaccination. The CDR3 bases are TGCGCCAGCAGCCACGGGGTCGAGCAGTACTTC. Translating gives CASSHGVEQYF.